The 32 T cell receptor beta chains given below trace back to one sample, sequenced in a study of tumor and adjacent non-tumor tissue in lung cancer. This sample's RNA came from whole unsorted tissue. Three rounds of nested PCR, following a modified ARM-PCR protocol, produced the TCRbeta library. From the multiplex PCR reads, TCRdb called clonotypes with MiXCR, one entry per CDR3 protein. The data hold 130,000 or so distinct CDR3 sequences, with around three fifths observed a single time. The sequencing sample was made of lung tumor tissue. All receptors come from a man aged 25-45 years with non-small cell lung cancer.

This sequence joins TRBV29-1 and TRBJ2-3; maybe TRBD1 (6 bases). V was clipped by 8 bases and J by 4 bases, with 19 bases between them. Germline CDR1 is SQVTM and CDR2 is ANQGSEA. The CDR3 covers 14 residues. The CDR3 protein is CSIVRGRGADTQYF. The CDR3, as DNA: TGCAGCATTGTCCGGGGCAGGGGTGCAGATACGCAGTATTTT.

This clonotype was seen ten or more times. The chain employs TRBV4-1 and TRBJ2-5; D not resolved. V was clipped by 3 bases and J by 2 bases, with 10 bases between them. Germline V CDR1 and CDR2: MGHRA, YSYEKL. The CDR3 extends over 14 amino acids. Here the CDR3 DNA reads TGCGCCAGCAGCCAGCGAGACACGCAAGAGACCCAGTACTTC. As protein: CASSQRDTQETQYF.

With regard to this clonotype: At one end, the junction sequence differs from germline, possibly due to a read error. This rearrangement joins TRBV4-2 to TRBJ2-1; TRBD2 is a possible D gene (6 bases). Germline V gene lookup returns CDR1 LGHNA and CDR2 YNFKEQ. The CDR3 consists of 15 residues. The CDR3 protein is CTSSITSRVENEQFF. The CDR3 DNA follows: TGTACCAGCAGCATAACTAGCCGGGTGGAGAATGAGCAGTTCTTC.

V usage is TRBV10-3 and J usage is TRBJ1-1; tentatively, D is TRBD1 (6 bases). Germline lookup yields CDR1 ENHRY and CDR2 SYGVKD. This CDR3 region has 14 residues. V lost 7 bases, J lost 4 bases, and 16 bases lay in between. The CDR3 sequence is CAIKRSGEGTEAFF. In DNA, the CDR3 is TGTGCCATCAAAAGGTCAGGGGAGGGCACTGAAGCTTTCTTT.

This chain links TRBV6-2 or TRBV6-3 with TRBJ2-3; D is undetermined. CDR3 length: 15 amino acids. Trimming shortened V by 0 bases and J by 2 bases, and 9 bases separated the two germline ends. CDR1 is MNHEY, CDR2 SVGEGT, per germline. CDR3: CASSYSGWATDTQYF. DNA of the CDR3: TGTGCCAGCAGTTACTCCGGGTGGGCCACAGATACGCAGTATTTT.

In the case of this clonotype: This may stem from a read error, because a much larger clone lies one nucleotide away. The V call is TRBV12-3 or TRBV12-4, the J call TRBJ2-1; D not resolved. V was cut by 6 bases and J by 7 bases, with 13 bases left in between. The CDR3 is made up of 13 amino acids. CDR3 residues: CASSPRVVNEQFF. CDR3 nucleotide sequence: TGTGCCAGCAGCCCAAGGGTAGTGAATGAGCAGTTCTTC.

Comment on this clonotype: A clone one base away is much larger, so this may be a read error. DNA of the CDR3: TGTGCCAGCAGTATAACATGGGTGGGGGGCTACACCTTC. Protein product: CASSITWVGGYTF. The chain links TRBV6-5 to TRBJ1-2; D unclear. Between the trimmed V and J ends, which lost 5 bases and 8 bases, there was a span of 15 bases. The germline V gene has CDR1 MNHEY and CDR2 SVGAGI. This CDR3 contains 13 residues.

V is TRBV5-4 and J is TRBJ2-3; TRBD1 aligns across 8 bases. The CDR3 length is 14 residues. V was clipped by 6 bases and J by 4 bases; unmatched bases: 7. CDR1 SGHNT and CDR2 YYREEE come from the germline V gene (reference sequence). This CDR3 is CASTWPGGSDTQYF. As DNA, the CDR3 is TGTGCCAGCACCTGGCCAGGGGGCTCAGATACGCAGTATTTT.

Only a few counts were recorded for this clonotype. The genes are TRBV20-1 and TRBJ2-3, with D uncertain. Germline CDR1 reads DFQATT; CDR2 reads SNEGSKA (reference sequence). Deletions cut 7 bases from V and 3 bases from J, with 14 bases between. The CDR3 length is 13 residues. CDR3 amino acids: CSGRSGETDTQYF. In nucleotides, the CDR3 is TGCAGTGGCCGGTCCGGAGAGACAGATACGCAGTATTTT.

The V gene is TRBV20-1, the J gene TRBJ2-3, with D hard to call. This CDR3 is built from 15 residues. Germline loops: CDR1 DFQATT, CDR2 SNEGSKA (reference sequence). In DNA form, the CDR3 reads TGCAGCTTATTTGCGGCCCTTACGGCTGGGCGTTTGCAGTATTTT. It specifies CSLFAALTAGRLQYF.

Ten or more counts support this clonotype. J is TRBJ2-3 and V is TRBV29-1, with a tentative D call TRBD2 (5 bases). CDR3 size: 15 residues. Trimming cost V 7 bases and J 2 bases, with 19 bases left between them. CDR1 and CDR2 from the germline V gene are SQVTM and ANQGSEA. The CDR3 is CSARPREWHTDTQYF. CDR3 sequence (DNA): TGCAGCGCCCGACCAAGGGAGTGGCACACAGATACGCAGTATTTT.

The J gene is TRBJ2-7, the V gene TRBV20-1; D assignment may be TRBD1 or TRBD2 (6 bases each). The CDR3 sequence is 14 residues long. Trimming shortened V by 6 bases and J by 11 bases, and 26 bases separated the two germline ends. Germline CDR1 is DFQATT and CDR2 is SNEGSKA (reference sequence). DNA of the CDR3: TGCAGTGCGCCGGAGGGGGGAACTAGTCAGGAGAAGTACTTC. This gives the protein CSAPEGGTSQEKYF.

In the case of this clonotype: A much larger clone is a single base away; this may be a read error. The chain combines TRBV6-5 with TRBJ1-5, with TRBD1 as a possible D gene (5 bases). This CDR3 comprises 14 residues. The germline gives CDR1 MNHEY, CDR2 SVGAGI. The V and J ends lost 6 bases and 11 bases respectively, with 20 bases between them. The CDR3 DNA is TGTGCCAGCAGGCCTGTGGGGCACAGACAGTCCCAGCATTTT. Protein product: CASRPVGHRQSQHF.

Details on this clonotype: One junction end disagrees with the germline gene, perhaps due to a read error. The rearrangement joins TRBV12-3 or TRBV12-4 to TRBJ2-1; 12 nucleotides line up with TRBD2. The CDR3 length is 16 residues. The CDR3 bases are TGTGTCAGCACTCGGGCTAGCGGGGGGGCCGGTAATGAGCAGTTCTTC. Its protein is CVSTRASGGAGNEQFF.

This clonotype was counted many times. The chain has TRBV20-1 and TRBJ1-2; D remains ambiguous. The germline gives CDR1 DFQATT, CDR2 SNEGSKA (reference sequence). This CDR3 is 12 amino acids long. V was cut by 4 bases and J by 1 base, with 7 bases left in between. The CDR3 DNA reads TGCAGTGCTACGATCCATAACTATGGCTACACCTTC. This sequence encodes CSATIHNYGYTF.

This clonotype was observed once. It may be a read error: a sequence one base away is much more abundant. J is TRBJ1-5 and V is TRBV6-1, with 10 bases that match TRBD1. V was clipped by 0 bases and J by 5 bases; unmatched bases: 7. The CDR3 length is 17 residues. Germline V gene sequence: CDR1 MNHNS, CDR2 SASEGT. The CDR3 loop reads CASSEALLTGGYQPQHF. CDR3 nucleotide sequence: TGTGCCAGCAGTGAAGCCCTACTGACAGGGGGCTATCAGCCCCAGCATTTT.

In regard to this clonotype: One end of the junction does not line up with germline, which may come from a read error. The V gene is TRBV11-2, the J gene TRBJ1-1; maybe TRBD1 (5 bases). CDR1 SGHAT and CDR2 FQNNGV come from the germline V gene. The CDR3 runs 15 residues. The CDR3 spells CASSFGGAVNTEVFF. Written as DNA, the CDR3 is TGTGCCAGCAGCTTCGGGGGAGCGGTCAACACTGAAGTTTTCTTT.

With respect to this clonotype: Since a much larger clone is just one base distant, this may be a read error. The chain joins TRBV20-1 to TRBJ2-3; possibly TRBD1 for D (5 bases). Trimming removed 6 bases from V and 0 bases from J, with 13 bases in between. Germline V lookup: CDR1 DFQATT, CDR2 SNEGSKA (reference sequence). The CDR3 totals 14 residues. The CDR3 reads CSAQAGISTDTQYF. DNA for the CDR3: TGCAGTGCCCAGGCAGGGATTAGCACAGATACGCAGTATTTT.

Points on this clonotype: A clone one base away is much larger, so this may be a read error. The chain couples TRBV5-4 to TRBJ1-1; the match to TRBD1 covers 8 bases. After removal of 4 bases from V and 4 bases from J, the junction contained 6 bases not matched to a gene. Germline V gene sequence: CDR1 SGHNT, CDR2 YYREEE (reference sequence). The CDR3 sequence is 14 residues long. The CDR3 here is CASSDGTGITEAFF. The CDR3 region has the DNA TGTGCCAGCAGCGATGGGACAGGCATCACTGAAGCTTTCTTT.

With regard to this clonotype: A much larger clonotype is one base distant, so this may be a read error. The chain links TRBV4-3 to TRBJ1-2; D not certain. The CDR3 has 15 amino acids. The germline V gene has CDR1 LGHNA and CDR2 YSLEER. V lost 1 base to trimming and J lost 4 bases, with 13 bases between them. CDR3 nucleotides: TGCGCCAGCAGCCAAGGTCAGGACGTCAGCTATGGCTACACCTTC. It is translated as CASSQGQDVSYGYTF.

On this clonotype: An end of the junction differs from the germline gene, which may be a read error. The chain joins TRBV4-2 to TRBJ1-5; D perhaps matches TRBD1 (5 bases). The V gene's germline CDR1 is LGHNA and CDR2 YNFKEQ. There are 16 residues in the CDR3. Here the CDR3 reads CASSQELVGRNQSQHF. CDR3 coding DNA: TGCGCCAGCAGCCAAGAACTTGTGGGGCGCAATCAGTCCCAGCATTTT.

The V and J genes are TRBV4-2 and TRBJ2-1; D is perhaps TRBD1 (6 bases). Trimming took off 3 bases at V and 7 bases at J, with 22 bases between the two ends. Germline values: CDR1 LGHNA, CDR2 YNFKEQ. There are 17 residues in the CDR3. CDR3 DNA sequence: TGTGCCAGCAGCCAGCTGAAGGGGACAAAAAAAATTAATGAGCAGTTCTTC. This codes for CASSQLKGTKKINEQFF.

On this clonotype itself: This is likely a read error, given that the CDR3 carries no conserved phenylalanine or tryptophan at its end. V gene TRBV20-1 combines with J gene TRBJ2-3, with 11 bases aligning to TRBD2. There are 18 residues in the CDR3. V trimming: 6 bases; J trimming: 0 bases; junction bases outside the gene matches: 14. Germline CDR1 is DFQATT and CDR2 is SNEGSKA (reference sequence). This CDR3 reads CSAPGLAGGFKSTDTQYS. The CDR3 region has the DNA TGCAGTGCCCCAGGACTAGCGGGTGGGTTTAAGAGCACAGATACGCAGTATTCT.

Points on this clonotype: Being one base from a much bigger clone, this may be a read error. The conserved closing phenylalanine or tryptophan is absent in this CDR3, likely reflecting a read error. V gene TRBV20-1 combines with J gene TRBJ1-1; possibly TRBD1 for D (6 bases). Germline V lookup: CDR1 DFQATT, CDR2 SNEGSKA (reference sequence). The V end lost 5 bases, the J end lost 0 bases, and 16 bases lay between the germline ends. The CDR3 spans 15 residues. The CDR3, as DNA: TGCAGTGCTCAGCCCACCCAGGGGCTGAACACTGAAGCTTTCTTA. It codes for CSAQPTQGLNTEAFL.

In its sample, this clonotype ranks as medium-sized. The CDR3 nucleotides are TGCGCCAGCAGTGCGGGACAGGGGGCCCGCTACGAGCAGTACTTC. Amino acid sequence: CASSAGQGARYEQYF. The chain has TRBV10-2 and TRBJ2-7; 12 bases line up with TRBD1. The CDR3 totals 15 residues. Germline loops: CDR1 WSHSY, CDR2 SAAADI. The J segment lost 3 bases and the V segment lost 4 bases, leaving 4 bases of the junction unmatched.

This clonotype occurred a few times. The CDR3 DNA reads TGTGCCAGCACTAGGGGGGGGGGGATAAGCAATCAGCCCCAGCATTTT. It encodes CASTRGGGISNQPQHF. The J gene is TRBJ1-5, the V gene TRBV5-6; TRBD1 might be the D (6 bases). Germline CDR1 and CDR2: SGHDT and YYEEEE. Trimming took off 6 bases at V and 1 base at J, with 17 bases between the two ends. This CDR3 has 16 amino acids.

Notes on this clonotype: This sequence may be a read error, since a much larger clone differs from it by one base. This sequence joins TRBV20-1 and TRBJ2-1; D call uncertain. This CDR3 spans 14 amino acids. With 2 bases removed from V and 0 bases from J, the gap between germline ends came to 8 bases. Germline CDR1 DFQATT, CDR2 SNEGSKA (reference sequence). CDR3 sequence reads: CSARRIDSYNEQFF. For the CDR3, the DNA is TGCAGTGCTAGACGCATTGACTCCTACAATGAGCAGTTCTTC.

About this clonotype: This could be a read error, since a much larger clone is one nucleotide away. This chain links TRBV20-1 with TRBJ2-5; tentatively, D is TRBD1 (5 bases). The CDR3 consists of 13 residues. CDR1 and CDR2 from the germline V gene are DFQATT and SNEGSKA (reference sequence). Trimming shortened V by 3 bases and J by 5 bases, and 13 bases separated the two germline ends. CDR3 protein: CSASFVQGETQYF. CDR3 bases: TGCAGTGCTAGTTTCGTGCAGGGTGAGACCCAGTACTTC.

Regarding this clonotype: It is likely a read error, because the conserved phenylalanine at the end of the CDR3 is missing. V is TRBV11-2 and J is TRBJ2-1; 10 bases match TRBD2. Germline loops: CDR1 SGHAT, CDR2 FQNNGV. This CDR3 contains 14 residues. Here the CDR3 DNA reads TGTACCAGCAGCTTACTAGCGGGAAGGGATGAGCAGTTCTTA. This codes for CTSSLLAGRDEQFL.

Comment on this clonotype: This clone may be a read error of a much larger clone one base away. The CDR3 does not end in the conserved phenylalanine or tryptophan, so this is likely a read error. The CDR3: CASTSAGGQEAFL. For the CDR3, the DNA is TGTGCCAGCACCAGTGCTGGCGGACAGGAAGCTTTCCTT. The chain has TRBV6-2 or TRBV6-3 and TRBJ1-1; tentatively, D is TRBD1 (6 bases). CDR1 and CDR2 (germline): MNHEY, SVGEGT. The germline V and J ends were trimmed by 7 bases and 8 bases, with 17 bases remaining between them. CDR3 size: 13 residues.

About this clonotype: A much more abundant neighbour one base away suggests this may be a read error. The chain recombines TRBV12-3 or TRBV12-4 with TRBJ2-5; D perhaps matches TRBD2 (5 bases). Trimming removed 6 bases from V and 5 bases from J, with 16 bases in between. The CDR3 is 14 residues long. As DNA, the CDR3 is TGTGCCAGCAGGGTGGGAGAGGGCTTCGAGACCCAGTACTTC. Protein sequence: CASRVGEGFETQYF.

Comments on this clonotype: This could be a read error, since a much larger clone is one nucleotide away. The CDR3 protein is CASSQSDYREQFF. The CDR3 DNA reads as TGCGCCAGCAGCCAGTCGGACTACCGTGAGCAGTTCTTC. This chain uses TRBV4-1 with TRBJ2-1; TRBD2 is a possible D gene (6 bases). V shed 3 bases and J shed 9 bases, with 12 bases lying between them. CDR1 MGHRA and CDR2 YSYEKL come from the germline V gene. The CDR3 has 13 amino acids.